The T cell receptor (beta chain) under discussion was sequenced for a study of graft-versus-host responses after intestinal transplantation. Study-level background: Transplantation in recipients was multivisceral, liver-intestinal, or isolated intestinal. Anti-thymocyte globulin induction was given to all recipients, followed by tacrolimus and steroids for about 3 years.

As regards this clone: The antigen is not known.

The germline V and J ends were trimmed by 2 bases and 6 bases, with 6 bases remaining between them. There are 12 residues in the CDR3. Germline V gives CDR1 SGHNT, CDR2 YYREEE (reference sequence). Assay: immunoSEQ multiplex PCR; the TCRdb copy retains only in-frame clones and omits some. The data show around 120,000 clones, roughly 96% seen once. The sequence was obtained from a human donor who received an intestinal transplant. The sample consisted of unstimulated CD8+ T cells sorted from spleen or lymph node cells, taken before intestinal transplant. V usage is TRBV5-4 and J usage is TRBJ2-1; D ambiguous. The CDR3: CASSFGSNEQFF. The DNA of the CDR3 is TGTGCCAGCAGCTTTGGCAGCAATGAGCAGTTCTTC.